What follows are 14 T cell receptor beta chains derived from one specimen sequenced in a study of T cell clonality in common variable immunodeficiency. The protocol was immunoSEQ multiplex PCR, while the TCRdb copy is restricted to in-frame clones and leaves out a portion. The sample shows roughly 58,000 clones, none of them appearing just once. What was sequenced was peripheral blood mononuclear cells. Receptors originate from a person between 18 and 75 years old in good health.

This clone showed up many times. Read sequence stops 3 residues before the CDR3 end, and the germline J gene provides the missing end. The gene calls are TRBV12-3 or TRBV12-4 and TRBJ2-4; 9 bases agree with TRBD2. The CDR3 spans 15 residues. V lost 3 bases, J lost 8 bases, and 8 bases stayed unmatched. This CDR3 is CASSLAGGSMDIQYF. The CDR3 bases that were read are TGTGCCAGCAGTTTGGCGGGAGGGTCGATGGACATT.

This clone was observed a few times. The read finishes 3 residues shy of the CDR3 end, and the germline J gene is used to complete it. The genes are TRBV7-9 and TRBJ2-2; perhaps TRBD2 as D (6 bases). CDR3 length: 14 residues. The V gene's germline CDR1 is SEHNR and CDR2 FQNEAQ (reference sequence). The chain's CDR3 is CASSFSGVNSPLFF. Incomplete CDR3 DNA: TGTGCCAGCAGCTTCTCGGGGGTTAATTCACCG.

Ten or more counts support this clone. The read stops 3 residues short of the end of the CDR3; the missing end is completed from the germline J gene. The chain uses TRBV19 and TRBJ2-1; maybe TRBD2 (6 bases). V was cut by 5 bases and J by 0 bases, with 11 bases left in between. This CDR3 region has 15 residues. Looked up from germline, CDR1 is LNHDA and CDR2 is SQIVND (reference sequence). The CDR3 reads CASSSSVSSYNEQFF. Partial CDR3 DNA: TGTGCCAGTAGTTCTAGCGTGAGCTCCTACAATGAG.

This clone was counted at least ten times. The read stops 3 residues short of the end of the CDR3; the missing end is completed from the germline J gene. The rearrangement joins TRBV6-2 or TRBV6-3 to TRBJ2-3; possibly TRBD1 for D (5 bases). CDR1 is MNHEY and CDR2 is SVGEGT in the germline V gene. This CDR3 is 12 amino acids long. The CDR3 DNA, read in part, is TGTGCCAGCATTCAGGGTTCCGGGACG. This encodes CASIQGSGT. The full CDR3 reads CASIQGSGTQYF.

This clone was counted ten times or more. One end of the junction is discordant with germline, which a read error may explain. The CDR3 goes on 3 residues after the read ends, and that part is filled in from the germline J gene. The chain recombines TRBV4-2 with TRBJ2-1; 9 nucleotides align to TRBD2. The CDR3 length is 15 residues. Germline V lookup: CDR1 LGHNA, CDR2 YNFKEQ. This CDR3 is CASSLRLADYNEQFF. CDR3 bases read: TGCGCCAGCAGCCTGCGACTAGCGGATTACAATGAG.

This clone has at least ten counts. The read halts 3 residues ahead of the CDR3 end, with the missing end drawn from the germline J gene. The chain combines TRBV20-1 with TRBJ2-3; no firm D call. This CDR3 has 14 residues. The germline V gene encodes CDR1 DFQATT and CDR2 SNEGSKA (reference sequence). CDR3 in amino acids: CSAPDQNSNQPQYF. The CDR3 DNA, read in part, is TGCAGTGCTCCAGACCAGAATAGCAATCAGCCG.

Many counts were recorded for this clone. The read falls 3 residues short of the CDR3 end, and the missing part is taken from the germline J gene. The V and J genes are TRBV20-1 and TRBJ1-5, with D perhaps TRBD1 (5 bases). Trimming took 8 bases from V and 4 from J, leaving 15 bases between them. The germline CDR1 and CDR2 sequences are DFQATT and SNEGSKA (reference sequence). The CDR3 consists of 13 residues. The chain's CDR3 is CSISGGVNQPQHF. Partial CDR3 DNA: TGCAGTATCTCCGGGGGAGTGAATCAGCCC.

The sample holds many counts of this clone. The CDR3 end is not reached by the read, which stops 3 residues before it; the germline J gene fills it in. V is TRBV20-1 and J is TRBJ2-7, with D hard to call. The CDR3 contains 13 residues. Trimming removed 3 bases from V and 0 bases from J, with 9 bases in between. Per germline, CDR1 DFQATT and CDR2 SNEGSKA (reference sequence). CDR3 in amino acids: CSASEPGSYEQYF. CDR3 bases read: TGCAGTGCTAGCGAGCCGGGCTCCTACGAG.

This clone was picked up many times. The read stops 3 residues short of the end of the CDR3; the missing end is completed from the germline J gene. J is TRBJ2-3 and V is TRBV5-4, with 9 bases matching TRBD1. Per germline, CDR1 SGHNT and CDR2 YYREEE (reference sequence). This CDR3 is 14 amino acids long. CDR3 amino acids: CASSRRDREETQYF. The CDR3 DNA, read in part, is TGTGCCAGCAGCCGTAGGGACAGGGAAGAGACG.

This clone was counted only a few times. The CDR3 end is not reached by the read, which stops 3 residues before it; the germline J gene fills it in. This chain uses TRBV19 with TRBJ2-5, with 8 positions matching TRBD2. V lost 5 bases, J lost 2 bases, and 10 bases stayed unmatched. CDR3 size: 16 residues. Germline CDR1 reads LNHDA; CDR2 reads SQIVND (reference sequence). The CDR3 bases that were read are TGTGCCAGTAGTGTCGCAACGGGACTAGGGCAAGAGACC. Translation gives CASSVATGLGQET. The entire CDR3 protein is CASSVATGLGQETQYF.

This clone has ten or more counts. The observed sequence ends 3 residues before the CDR3 terminus, with the missing tail filled in from the germline J gene. The chain joins TRBV19 to TRBJ1-6; 7 bases are a match to TRBD1. Germline V gives CDR1 LNHDA, CDR2 SQIVND (reference sequence). The CDR3 extends over 15 amino acids. J lost 6 bases, V lost 5 bases, and 7 bases had no gene match. This CDR3 reads CASSLRQGVNSPLHF. The covered CDR3 bases are TGTGCCAGTAGTCTTAGACAGGGTGTTAATTCACCC.

This clone was detected only a few times. The DNA ends 3 residues before the CDR3 does, and the rest of the CDR3 is filled in from the germline J gene. The V gene is TRBV5-1, the J gene TRBJ2-3, with TRBD1 identical over 8 bases. Germline V gene sequence: CDR1 SGHRS, CDR2 YFSETQ. This CDR3 is 16 amino acids long. CDR3: CASSFPQMPGQEAQYF. Incomplete CDR3 DNA: TGCGCCAGCAGCTTCCCGCAAATGCCGGGACAGGAGGCG.

This clone was found many times. The CDR3 is cut off 3 residues early in the read; its end comes from the germline J gene. The J gene is TRBJ2-3, the V gene TRBV20-1; 11 bases align to TRBD2. This CDR3 contains 15 residues. The germline gives CDR1 DFQATT, CDR2 SNEGSKA (reference sequence). J gave up 6 bases and V 5 bases, and 10 bases lay outside the gene matches. CDR3 residues: CSAAGALAGVDTQYF. The CDR3 bases that were read are TGCAGTGCTGCGGGGGCACTAGCGGGAGTTGATACG.

Ten or more counts support this clone. The read ends 3 residues before the CDR3 terminus; that terminus is restored from the germline J gene. This chain joins TRBV29-1 and TRBJ2-1, with D perhaps matching TRBD2 (5 bases). This CDR3 has 15 residues. Trimming shortened V by 8 bases and J by 3 bases, and 20 bases separated the two germline ends. CDR1 and CDR2 from the germline V gene are SQVTM and ANQGSEA. The covered CDR3 bases are TGCAGCCTCCGGGCCGGAGCGGATCTCTACAATGAG. It encodes CSLRAGADLYNE. The full CDR3 is CSLRAGADLYNEQFF.